The present T cell receptor beta chain was sequenced within a study of blood T cell repertoires in COVID-19 (dated by TCRdb to 2018 to 2020). In terms of the full investigation: Samples covering the acute and convalescent phases of COVID-19 were provided by collaborators in the United States, Italy and Spain. The material from the prospective study consisted of cDNA or gDNA derived from T cells, B-cell-depleted T cells, or PBMCs. The dataset comprised deeply sampled blood TCRbeta repertoires from subjects exposed to, actively infected with, or recovered from COVID-19. The repertoires were released in a freely available public database intended as a resource for research on the immune response to SARS-CoV-2. The samples were drawn from the first 160 participants of the ongoing ImmuneRACE study and from over a thousand subjects provided by 6 global collaborators. Nearly every sample came with metadata listing a de-identified subject ID, COVID-19 status, age in years and sex. Where available, HLA class I and class II types were obtained from metadata supplied by the sample provider rather than from assay-based typing.

Including the terminal cysteine and phenylalanine, the CDR3 comprises 15 residues. Only CDR3 DNA remains: 45 bases, in frame from the first base. CDR1 SGDLS and CDR2 YYNGEE were looked up in the germline V gene. Compared with germline, V lacks 0 bases and J lacks 7 bases; bases without a gene match: 5. TCRbeta CDR3 regions were amplified from genomic DNA by means of the immunoSEQ Assay, a bias-controlled multiplex PCR. The paper's processing steps were these. The number of nucleated cells in each sample was estimated from the amplification of reference gene primers within the assay. Sequence reads were collapsed and filtered to measure the absolute abundance of every unique TCRbeta CDR3 rearrangement. For each sample, productive Simpson clonality was calculated by taking the square root of Simpson's diversity index across productive rearrangements. The table was pulled from immuneACCESS by TCRdb, which kept in-frame rearrangements only. Such tables lose some clones; where checked, under half of the loss comes from unresolved V genes, and the rest has no known cause. The DNA was the basis for D and trimming; V, J and clone size are from that table. The sample contains about 210,000 clones, 89% of them found a single time. The ten biggest clones cover about 4.8% of the sample.

Of note for this clone: Its cognate antigen has yet to be identified. Per-nucleotide qualities are absent, and no much larger clonotype sits a single base away.

The collaborating institutions used their own protocols to collect whole blood in K2EDTA tubes. For TCRbeta analysis, collaborator samples were shipped as frozen whole blood, as isolated PBMCs, or as DNA extracted from either sample type. General study outcomes and caveats: Clinical and demographic metadata were provided uncurated, with the amount varying by source and participant.

The chain joins TRBV9 to TRBJ2-2; 8 central nucleotides agree with TRBD2. The sequence came from a woman between 35 and 50 years old with acute or convalescent COVID-19. The sample comprised peripheral blood. The DNA sequence follows: TGTGCCAGCAGCGTAGGAGGCGGGGGGAGCGGGGAGCTGTTTTTT. Translated, it reads CASSVGGGGSGELFF.